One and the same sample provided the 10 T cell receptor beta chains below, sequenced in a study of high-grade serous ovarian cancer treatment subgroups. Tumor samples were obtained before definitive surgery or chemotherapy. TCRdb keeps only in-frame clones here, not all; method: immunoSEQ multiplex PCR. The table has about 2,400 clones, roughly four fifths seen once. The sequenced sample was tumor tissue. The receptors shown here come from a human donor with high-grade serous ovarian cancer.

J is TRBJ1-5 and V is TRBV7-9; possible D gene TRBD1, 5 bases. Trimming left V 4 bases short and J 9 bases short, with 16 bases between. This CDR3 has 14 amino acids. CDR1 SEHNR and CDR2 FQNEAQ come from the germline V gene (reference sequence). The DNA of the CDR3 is TGTGCCAGCAGCTCAGACGGACACATAGTGCCCCAGCATTTT. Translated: CASSSDGHIVPQHF.

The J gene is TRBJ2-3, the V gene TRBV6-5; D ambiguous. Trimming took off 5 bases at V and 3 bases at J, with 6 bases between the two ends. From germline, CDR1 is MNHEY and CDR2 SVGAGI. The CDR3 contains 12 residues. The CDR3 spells CASSSDTDTQYF. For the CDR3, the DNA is TGTGCCAGCAGTAGCGATACAGATACGCAGTATTTT.

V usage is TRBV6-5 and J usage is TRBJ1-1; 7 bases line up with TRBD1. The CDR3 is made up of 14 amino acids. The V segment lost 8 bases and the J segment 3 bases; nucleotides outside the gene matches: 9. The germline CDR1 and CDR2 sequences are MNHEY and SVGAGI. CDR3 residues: CASARQGTDTEAFF. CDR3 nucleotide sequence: TGTGCCAGCGCCAGACAGGGTACGGACACTGAAGCTTTCTTT.

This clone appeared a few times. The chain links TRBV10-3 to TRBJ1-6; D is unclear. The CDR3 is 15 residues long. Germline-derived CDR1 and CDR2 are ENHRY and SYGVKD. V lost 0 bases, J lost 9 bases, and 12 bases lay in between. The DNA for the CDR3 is TGTGCCATCAGTGAGTCTTTGGCCCAGGTTTCACCCCTCCACTTT. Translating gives CAISESLAQVSPLHF.

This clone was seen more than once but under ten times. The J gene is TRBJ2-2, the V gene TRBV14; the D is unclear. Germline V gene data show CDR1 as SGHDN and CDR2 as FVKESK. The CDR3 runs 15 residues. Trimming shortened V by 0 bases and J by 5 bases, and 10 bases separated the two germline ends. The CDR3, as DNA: TGTGCCAGCAGCCAAGATGAAAGGGTTACCGGGGAGCTGTTTTTT. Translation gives CASSQDERVTGELFF.

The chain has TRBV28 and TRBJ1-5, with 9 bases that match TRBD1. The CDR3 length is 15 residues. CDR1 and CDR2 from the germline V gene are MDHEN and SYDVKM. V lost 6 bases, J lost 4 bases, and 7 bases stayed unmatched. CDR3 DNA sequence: TGTGCCAGCAGACGTTCGGGGACAGGGAATCAGCCCCAGCATTTT. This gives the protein CASRRSGTGNQPQHF.

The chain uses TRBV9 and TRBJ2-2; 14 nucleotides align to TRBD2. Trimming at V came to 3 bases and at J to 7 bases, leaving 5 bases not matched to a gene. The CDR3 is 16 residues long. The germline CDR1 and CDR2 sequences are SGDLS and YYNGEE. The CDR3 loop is CASSATSGGAYGELFF. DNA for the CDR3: TGTGCCAGCAGCGCGACTAGCGGGGGGGCCTACGGGGAGCTGTTTTTT. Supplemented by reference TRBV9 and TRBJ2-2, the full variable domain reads DSGVTQTPKHLITATGQRVTLRCSPRSGDLSVYWYQQSLDQGLQFLIQYYNGEERAKGNILERFSAQQFPDLHSELNLSSLELGDSALYFCASSATSGGAYGELFFGEGSRLTVL.

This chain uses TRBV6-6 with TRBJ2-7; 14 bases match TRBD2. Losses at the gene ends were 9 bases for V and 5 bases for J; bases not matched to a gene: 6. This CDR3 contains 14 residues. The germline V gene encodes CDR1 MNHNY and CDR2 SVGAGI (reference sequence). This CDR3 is CASWLGLAGDEQYF. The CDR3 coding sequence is TGTGCCAGTTGGTTGGGACTAGCGGGAGACGAGCAGTACTTC.

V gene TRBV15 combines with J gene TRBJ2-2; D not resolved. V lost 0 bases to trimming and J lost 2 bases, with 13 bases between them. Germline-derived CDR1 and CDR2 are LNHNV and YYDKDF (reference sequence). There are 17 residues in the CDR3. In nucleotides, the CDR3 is TGTGCCACCAGCAGAGATCGGGTCGGGCCTAACACCGGGGAGCTGTTTTTT. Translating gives CATSRDRVGPNTGELFF. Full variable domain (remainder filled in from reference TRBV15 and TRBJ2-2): DAMVIQNPRYQVTQFGKPVTLSCSQTLNHNVMYWYQQKSSQAPKLLFHYYDKDFNNEADTPDNFQSRRPNTSFCFLDIRSPGLGDTAMYLCATSRDRVGPNTGELFFGEGSRLTVL.

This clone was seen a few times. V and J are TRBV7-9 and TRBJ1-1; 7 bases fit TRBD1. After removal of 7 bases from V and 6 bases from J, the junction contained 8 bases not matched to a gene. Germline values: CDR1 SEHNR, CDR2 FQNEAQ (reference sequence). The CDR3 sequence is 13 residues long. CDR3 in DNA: TGTGCCAGCACCCCGACAGGGAGGTCTGAAGCTTTCTTT. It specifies CASTPTGRSEAFF. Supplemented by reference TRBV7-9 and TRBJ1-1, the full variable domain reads DTGVSQNPRHKITKRGQNVTFRCDPISEHNRLYWYRQTLGQGPEFLTYFQNEAQLEKSRLLSDRFSAERPKGSFSTLEIQRTEQGDSAMYLCASTPTGRSEAFFGQGTRLTVV.